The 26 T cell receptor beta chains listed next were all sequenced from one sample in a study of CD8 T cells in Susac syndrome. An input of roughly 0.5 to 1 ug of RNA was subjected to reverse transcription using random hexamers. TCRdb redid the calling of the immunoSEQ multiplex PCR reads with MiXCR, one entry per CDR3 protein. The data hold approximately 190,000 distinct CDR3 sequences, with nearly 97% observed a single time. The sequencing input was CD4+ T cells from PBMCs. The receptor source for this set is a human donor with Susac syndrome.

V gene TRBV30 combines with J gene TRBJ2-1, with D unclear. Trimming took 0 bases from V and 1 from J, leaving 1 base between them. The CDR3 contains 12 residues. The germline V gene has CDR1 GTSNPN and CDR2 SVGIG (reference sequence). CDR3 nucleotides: TGTGCCTGGAGTGTTTCCTACAATGAGCAGTTCTTC. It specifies CAWSVSYNEQFF. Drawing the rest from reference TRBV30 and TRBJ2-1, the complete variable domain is SQTIHQWPATLVQPVGSPLSLECTVEGTSNPNLYWYRQAAGRGLQLLFYSVGIGQISSEVPQNLSASRPQDRQFILSSKKLLLSDSGFYLCAWSVSYNEQFFGPGTRLTVL.

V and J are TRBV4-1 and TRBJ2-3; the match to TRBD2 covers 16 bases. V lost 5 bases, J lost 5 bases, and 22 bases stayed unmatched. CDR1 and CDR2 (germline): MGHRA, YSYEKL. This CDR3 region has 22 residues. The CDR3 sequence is CASSNPGLAGGPRISKKDTQYF. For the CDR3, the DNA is TGCGCCAGCAGCAATCCGGGACTAGCGGGGGGGCCTAGGATCAGTAAAAAAGATACGCAGTATTTT.

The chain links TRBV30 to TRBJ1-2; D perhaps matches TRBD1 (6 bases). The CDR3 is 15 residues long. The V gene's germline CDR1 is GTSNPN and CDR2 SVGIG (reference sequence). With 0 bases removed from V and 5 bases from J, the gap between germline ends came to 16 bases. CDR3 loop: CAWSVQGGRVYGYTF. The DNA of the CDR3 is TGTGCCTGGAGTGTACAGGGCGGGAGGGTTTATGGCTACACCTTC. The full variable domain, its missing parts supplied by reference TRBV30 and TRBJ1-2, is SQTIHQWPATLVQPVGSPLSLECTVEGTSNPNLYWYRQAAGRGLQLLFYSVGIGQISSEVPQNLSASRPQDRQFILSSKKLLLSDSGFYLCAWSVQGGRVYGYTFGSGTRLTVV.

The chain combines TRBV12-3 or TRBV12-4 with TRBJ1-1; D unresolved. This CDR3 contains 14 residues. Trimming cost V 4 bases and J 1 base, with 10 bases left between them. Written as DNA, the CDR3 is TGTGCCAGCAGTTCCCCTAGAGGGAACACTGAAGCTTTCTTT. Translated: CASSSPRGNTEAFF.

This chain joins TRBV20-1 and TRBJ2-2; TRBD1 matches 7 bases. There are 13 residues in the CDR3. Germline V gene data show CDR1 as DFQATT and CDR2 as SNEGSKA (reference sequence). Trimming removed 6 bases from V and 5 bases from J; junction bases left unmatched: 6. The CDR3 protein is CSAKQGPTGELFF. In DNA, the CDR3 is TGCAGTGCCAAACAGGGGCCTACCGGGGAGCTGTTTTTT.

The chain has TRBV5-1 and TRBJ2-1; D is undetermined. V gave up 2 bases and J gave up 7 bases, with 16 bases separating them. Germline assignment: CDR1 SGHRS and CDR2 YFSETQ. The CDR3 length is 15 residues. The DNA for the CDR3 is TGCGCCAGCAGCTTTCGCACCGACCAGGCGAATGAGCAGTTCTTC. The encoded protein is CASSFRTDQANEQFF.

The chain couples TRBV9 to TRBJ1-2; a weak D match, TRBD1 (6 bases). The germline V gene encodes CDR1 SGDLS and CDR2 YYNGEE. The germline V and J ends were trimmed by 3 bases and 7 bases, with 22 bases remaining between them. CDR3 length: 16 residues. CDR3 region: CASSAQGTYAGSGYTF. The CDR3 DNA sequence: TGTGCCAGCAGCGCTCAGGGGACGTATGCCGGGAGTGGCTACACCTTC. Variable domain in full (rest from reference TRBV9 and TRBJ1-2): DSGVTQTPKHLITATGQRVTLRCSPRSGDLSVYWYQQSLDQGLQFLIQYYNGEERAKGNILERFSAQQFPDLHSELNLSSLELGDSALYFCASSAQGTYAGSGYTFGSGTRLTVV.

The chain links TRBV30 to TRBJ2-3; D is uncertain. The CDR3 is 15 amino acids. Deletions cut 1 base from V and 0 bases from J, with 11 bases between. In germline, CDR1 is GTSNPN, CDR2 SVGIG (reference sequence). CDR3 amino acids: CAWSAIEASTDTQYF. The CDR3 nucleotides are TGTGCCTGGAGTGCGATCGAGGCCAGCACAGATACGCAGTATTTT. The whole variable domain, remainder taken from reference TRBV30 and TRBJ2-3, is SQTIHQWPATLVQPVGSPLSLECTVEGTSNPNLYWYRQAAGRGLQLLFYSVGIGQISSEVPQNLSASRPQDRQFILSSKKLLLSDSGFYLCAWSAIEASTDTQYFGPGTRLTVL.

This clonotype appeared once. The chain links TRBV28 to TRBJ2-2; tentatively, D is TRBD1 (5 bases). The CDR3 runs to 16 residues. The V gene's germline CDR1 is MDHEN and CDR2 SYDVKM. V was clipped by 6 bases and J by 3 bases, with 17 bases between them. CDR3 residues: CASSVPAGSDTGELFF. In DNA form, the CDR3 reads TGTGCCAGCAGCGTCCCGGCAGGGTCTGACACCGGGGAGCTGTTTTTT.

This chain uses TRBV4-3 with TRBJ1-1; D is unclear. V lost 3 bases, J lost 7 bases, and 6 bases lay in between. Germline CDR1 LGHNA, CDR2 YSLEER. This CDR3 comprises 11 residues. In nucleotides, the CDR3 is TGCGCCAGCAGCCAGGGCGGTGAAGCTTTCTTT. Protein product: CASSQGGEAFF.

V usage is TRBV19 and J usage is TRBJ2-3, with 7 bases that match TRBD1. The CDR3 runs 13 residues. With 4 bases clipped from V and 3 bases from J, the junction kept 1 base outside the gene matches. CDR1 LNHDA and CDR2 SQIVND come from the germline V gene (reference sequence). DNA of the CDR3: TGTGCCAGTAGTAACAGGGGAACAGATACGCAGTATTTT. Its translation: CASSNRGTDTQYF.

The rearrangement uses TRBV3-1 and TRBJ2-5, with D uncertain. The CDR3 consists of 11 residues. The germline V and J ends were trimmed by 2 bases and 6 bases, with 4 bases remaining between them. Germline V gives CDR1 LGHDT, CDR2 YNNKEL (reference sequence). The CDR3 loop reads CASSQLKTQYF. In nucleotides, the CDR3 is TGTGCCAGCAGCCAACTAAAGACCCAGTACTTC.

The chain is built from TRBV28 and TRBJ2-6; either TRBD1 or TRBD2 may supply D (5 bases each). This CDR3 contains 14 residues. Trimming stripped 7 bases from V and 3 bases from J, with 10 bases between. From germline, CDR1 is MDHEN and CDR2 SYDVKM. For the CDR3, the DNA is TGTGCCAGCATGTCGGGGCTTGGGGCCAACGTCCTGACTTTC. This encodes CASMSGLGANVLTF.

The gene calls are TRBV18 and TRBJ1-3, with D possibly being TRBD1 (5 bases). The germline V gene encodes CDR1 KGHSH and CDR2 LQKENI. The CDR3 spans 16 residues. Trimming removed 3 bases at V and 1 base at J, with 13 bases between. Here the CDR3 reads CASSPLGGASGNTIYF. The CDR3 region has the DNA TGTGCCAGCTCACCCCTGGGGGGTGCTTCTGGAAACACCATATATTTT.

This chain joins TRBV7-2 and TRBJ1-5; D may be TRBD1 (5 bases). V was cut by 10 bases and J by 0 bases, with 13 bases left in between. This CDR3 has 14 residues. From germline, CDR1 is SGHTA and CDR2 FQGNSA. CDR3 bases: TGTGCCACGAATATGGGGCGTAGCAATCAGCCCCAGCATTTT. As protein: CATNMGRSNQPQHF.

The CDR3 spells CSVELDRGLGSPLHF. CDR3 in DNA: TGCAGCGTTGAACTTGACAGGGGGCTCGGTTCACCCCTCCACTTT. The chain combines TRBV29-1 with TRBJ1-6; 10 bases align to TRBD1. This CDR3 comprises 15 residues. Germline-derived CDR1 and CDR2 are SQVTM and ANQGSEA. The V and J ends lost 2 bases and 9 bases, in that order; junction bases with no gene match: 7.

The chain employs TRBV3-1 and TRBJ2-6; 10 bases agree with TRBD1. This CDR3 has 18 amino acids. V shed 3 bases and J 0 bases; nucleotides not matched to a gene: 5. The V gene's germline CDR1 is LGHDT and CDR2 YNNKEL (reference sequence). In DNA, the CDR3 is TGTGCCAGCAGCCAGACAGGGGGCGGTTCCTCTGGGGCCAACGTCCTGACTTTC. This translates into CASSQTGGGSSGANVLTF.

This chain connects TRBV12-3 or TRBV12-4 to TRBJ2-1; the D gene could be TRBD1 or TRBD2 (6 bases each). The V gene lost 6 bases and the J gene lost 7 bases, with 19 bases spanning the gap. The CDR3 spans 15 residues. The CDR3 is CASSPQGGPWNEQFF. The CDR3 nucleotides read TGTGCCAGCAGCCCCCAAGGGGGGCCCTGGAATGAGCAGTTCTTC.

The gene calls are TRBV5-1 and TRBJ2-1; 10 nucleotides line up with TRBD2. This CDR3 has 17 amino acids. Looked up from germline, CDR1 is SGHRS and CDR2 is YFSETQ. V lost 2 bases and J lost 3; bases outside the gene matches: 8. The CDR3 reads CASSFPGLAPDYNEQFF. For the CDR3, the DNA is TGCGCCAGCAGCTTCCCGGGACTAGCGCCGGACTACAATGAGCAGTTCTTC. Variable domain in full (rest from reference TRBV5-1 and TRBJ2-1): KAGVTQTPRYLIKTRGQQVTLSCSPISGHRSVSWYQQTPGQGLQFLFEYFSETQRNKGNFPGRFSGRQFSNSRSEMNVSTLELGDSALYLCASSFPGLAPDYNEQFFGPGTRLTVL.

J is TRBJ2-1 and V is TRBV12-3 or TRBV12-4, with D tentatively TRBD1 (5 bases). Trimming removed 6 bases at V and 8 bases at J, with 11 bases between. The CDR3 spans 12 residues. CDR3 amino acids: CASRPGNDEQFF. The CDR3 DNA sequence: TGTGCCAGCAGGCCAGGGAACGATGAGCAGTTCTTC.

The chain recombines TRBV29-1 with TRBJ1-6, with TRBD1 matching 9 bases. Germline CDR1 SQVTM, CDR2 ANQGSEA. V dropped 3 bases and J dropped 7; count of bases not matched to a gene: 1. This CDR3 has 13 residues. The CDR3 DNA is TGCAGCGTTGAGACAGGGGGAAATTCACCCCTCCACTTT. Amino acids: CSVETGGNSPLHF.

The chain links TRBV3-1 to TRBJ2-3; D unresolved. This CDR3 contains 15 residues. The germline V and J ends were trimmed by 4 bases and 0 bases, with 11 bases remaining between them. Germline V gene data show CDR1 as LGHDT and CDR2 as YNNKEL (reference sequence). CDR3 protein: CASSRARSSTDTQYF. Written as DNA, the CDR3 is TGTGCCAGCAGCCGAGCGAGGAGCAGCACAGATACGCAGTATTTT.

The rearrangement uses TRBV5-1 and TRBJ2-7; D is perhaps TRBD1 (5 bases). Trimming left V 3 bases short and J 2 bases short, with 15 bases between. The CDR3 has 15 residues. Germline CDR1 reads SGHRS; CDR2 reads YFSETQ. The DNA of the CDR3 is TGCGCCAGCAGCTATGGGGCAGGGTCCACCTACGAGCAGTACTTC. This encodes CASSYGAGSTYEQYF.

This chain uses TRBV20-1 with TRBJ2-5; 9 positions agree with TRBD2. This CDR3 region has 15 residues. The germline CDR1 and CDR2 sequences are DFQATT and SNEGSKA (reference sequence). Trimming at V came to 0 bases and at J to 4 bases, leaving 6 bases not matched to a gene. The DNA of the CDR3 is TGCAGTGCTAGAGATTCGGCTAGCGGGGCAGAGACCCAGTACTTC. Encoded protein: CSARDSASGAETQYF.

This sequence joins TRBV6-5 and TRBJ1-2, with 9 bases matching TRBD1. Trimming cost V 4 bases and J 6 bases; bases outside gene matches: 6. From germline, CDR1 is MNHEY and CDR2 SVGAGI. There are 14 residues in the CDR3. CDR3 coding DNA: TGTGCCAGCAGTTGGGGACAGGGAGGAGATGGCTACACCTTC. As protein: CASSWGQGGDGYTF.

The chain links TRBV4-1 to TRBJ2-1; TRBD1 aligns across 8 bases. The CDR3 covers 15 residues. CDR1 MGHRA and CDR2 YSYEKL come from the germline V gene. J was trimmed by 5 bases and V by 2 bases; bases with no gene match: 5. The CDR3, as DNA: TGCGCCAGCAGCCAACCACCCAGGGGGCACAATGAGCAGTTCTTC. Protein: CASSQPPRGHNEQFF.